The 18 T cell receptor beta chains in this list originate from one sample, sequenced in a study of T cell responses to AZD1222 COVID-19 vaccine. TCRdb's table, derived via immunoSEQ multiplex PCR, lists solely in-frame clones and lacks some. The repertoire holds 90,000 or so clones, roughly 89% seen once, with under 3% in the top ten. The material sequenced was peripheral blood, taken on day 0 of AZD1222 vaccination. The receptors were gathered from an adult in good health.

V and J are TRBV18 and TRBJ2-1, with TRBD2 identical over 14 bases. The CDR3 runs to 19 residues. V gave up 6 bases and J gave up 1 base; unmatched junction bases: 11. Germline V CDR1 and CDR2: KGHSH, LQKENI. The CDR3 coding sequence is TGTGCCAGCTCGGGCGGGACTAGCGGGAGTCGGTCGTCCTACAATGAGCAGTTCTTC. This codes for CASSGGTSGSRSSYNEQFF.

V gene TRBV4-3 combines with J gene TRBJ1-4; possible D gene TRBD1, 5 bases. CDR3 size: 18 residues. The ends were cut back, 4 bases at V and 3 bases at J, with 21 bases in the middle. Germline CDR1 LGHNA, CDR2 YSLEER. CDR3 region: CASSPSGSAGRANEKLFF. The CDR3 nucleotides are TGCGCCAGCAGCCCCTCAGGGAGCGCAGGGCGAGCTAATGAAAAACTGTTTTTT.

The V call is TRBV5-1, the J call TRBJ2-3; TRBD2 matches 14 bases. This CDR3 is 15 amino acids long. Germline CDR1 SGHRS, CDR2 YFSETQ. The junction had 8 bases not matched to a gene; V was cut back by 4 bases and J by 10 bases. DNA for the CDR3: TGCGCCAGCAGCGGGCCGGGACTAGCGGGGGAGGCGCAGTATTTT. Protein product: CASSGPGLAGEAQYF.

This clone was seen just once. The chain is built from TRBV3-1 (or the pseudogene TRBV3-2) and TRBJ1-2; no definite D call. CDR3 size: 14 residues. The V and J ends lost 0 bases and 4 bases respectively, with 9 bases between them. Per germline, CDR1 LGHDT and CDR2 YNNKEL (reference sequence). CDR3 protein: CASSQDPAAYGYTF. The CDR3 region has the DNA TGTGCCAGCAGCCAAGATCCGGCTGCCTATGGCTACACCTTC.

V is TRBV11-2 and J is TRBJ2-5; D unclear. The germline V gene encodes CDR1 SGHAT and CDR2 FQNNGV. The CDR3 runs to 13 residues. V lost 1 base and J 7 bases, leaving 10 bases between the germline ends. The DNA of the CDR3 is TGTGCCAGCAGCTTAGTGGCGTTGGGGACCCAGTACTTC. It specifies CASSLVALGTQYF.

The V gene is TRBV7-6, the J gene TRBJ2-5; TRBD2 matches 16 bases. CDR3 size: 17 residues. V lost 5 bases and J lost 6; bases outside the gene matches: 9. The germline V gene has CDR1 SGHVS and CDR2 FNYEAQ. This CDR3 reads CASSLPGLAGGPQTQYF. The CDR3 DNA is TGTGCCAGCAGCCTTCCGGGACTAGCGGGAGGGCCCCAGACCCAGTACTTC.

The chain uses TRBV12-5 and TRBJ1-5; TRBD1 aligns across 7 bases. Germline assignment: CDR1 LGHNT and CDR2 FRNRAP. The CDR3 covers 19 residues. Losses at the gene ends were 1 base for V and 3 bases for J; bases not matched to a gene: 15. This CDR3 reads CASGLAGTETRRINQPQHF. The CDR3 nucleotides read TGTGCTAGTGGTTTGGCAGGGACAGAGACAAGGCGTATCAATCAGCCCCAGCATTTT.

The V and J genes are TRBV5-1 and TRBJ2-7, with 11 bases matching TRBD2. Germline V lookup: CDR1 SGHRS, CDR2 YFSETQ. This CDR3 comprises 15 residues. V trimming: 1 base; J trimming: 7 bases; junction bases outside the gene matches: 7. The CDR3 is CASSLSLAGGREQYF. The CDR3 DNA reads as TGCGCCAGCAGCTTGTCTCTAGCGGGAGGCAGGGAGCAGTACTTC.

This clone occurred once. The V and J genes are TRBV29-1 and TRBJ1-2; 10 bases agree with TRBD1. Unmatched junction bases numbered 7, after V lost 7 bases and J lost 8 bases. Looked up from germline, CDR1 is SQVTM and CDR2 is ANQGSEA. This CDR3 has 12 amino acids. This CDR3 reads CSGGQGNGGYTF. The CDR3 DNA reads TGCAGCGGGGGACAGGGGAATGGCGGCTACACCTTC. Drawing the rest from reference TRBV29-1 and TRBJ1-2, the complete variable domain is SAVISQKPSRDICQRGTSLTIQCQVDSQVTMMFWYRQQPGQSLTLIATANQGSEATYESGFVIDKFPISRPNLTFSTLTVSNMSPEDSSIYLCSGGQGNGGYTFGSGTRLTVV.

The gene calls are TRBV5-6 and TRBJ2-4, with no clear D. The V end was cut by 0 bases, the J end by 3 bases, with 13 bases between. CDR3 length equals 16 residues. From germline, CDR1 is SGHDT and CDR2 YYEEEE. The DNA for the CDR3 is TGTGCCAGCAGCTTGGCCATAGGGTCTGGCAAAAACATTCAGTACTTC. Translated: CASSLAIGSGKNIQYF.

V is TRBV25-1 and J is TRBJ1-2; D not certain. The CDR3 totals 11 residues. CDR1 is MGHDK, CDR2 SYGVNS, per germline. Trimming shortened V by 4 bases and J by 7 bases, and 7 bases separated the two germline ends. CDR3 loop: CASSAYRGYTF. CDR3 DNA sequence: TGTGCCAGCAGTGCCTATCGTGGCTACACCTTC.

The CDR3 nucleotides read TGTGCCAGCTCAGAGGACAGGGCTGGAACTAATGAAAAACTGTTTTTT. This encodes CASSEDRAGTNEKLFF. V usage is TRBV18 and J usage is TRBJ1-4, with 8 nucleotides matching TRBD1. Germline V gene lookup returns CDR1 KGHSH and CDR2 LQKENI. V lost 5 bases and J lost 1; bases outside the gene matches: 6. The CDR3 runs 16 residues. The full variable domain, its missing parts supplied by reference TRBV18 and TRBJ1-4, is NAGVMQNPRHLVRRRGQEARLRCSPMKGHSHVYWYRQLPEEGLKFMVYLQKENIIDESGMPKERFSAEFPKEGPSILRIQQVVRGDSAAYFCASSEDRAGTNEKLFFGSGTQLSVL.

V gene TRBV2 combines with J gene TRBJ2-3, with TRBD1 identical over 9 bases. The CDR3 runs 13 residues. CDR1 and CDR2 from the germline V gene are SNHLY and FYNNEI. Germline trimming cut 6 bases from V and 6 bases from J; bases unmatched to any gene: 4. Here the CDR3 reads CASRDDRGDTQYF. In DNA form, the CDR3 reads TGTGCCAGCAGGGATGACAGGGGGGATACGCAGTATTTT.

V usage is TRBV11-2 and J usage is TRBJ2-1; 12 positions agree with TRBD2. Germline CDR1 and CDR2: SGHAT and FQNNGV. CDR3 length: 15 residues. V shed 5 bases and J 6 bases; nucleotides not matched to a gene: 5. CDR3 DNA sequence: TGTGCCAGCAGCCTGCTAGCGGGAGGGGTCAATGAGCAGTTCTTC. Residues: CASSLLAGGVNEQFF.

The CDR3 DNA reads TGCAGCGTTGCCCTAGGACAGAACACTGAAGCTTTCTTT. It specifies CSVALGQNTEAFF. The chain has TRBV29-1 and TRBJ1-1, with D possibly matching TRBD1 (5 bases). Germline CDR1 and CDR2: SQVTM and ANQGSEA. The CDR3 spans 13 residues. Trimming stripped 4 bases from V and 1 base from J, with 10 bases between.

The V and J genes are TRBV10-3 and TRBJ2-5; D might be TRBD2 (5 bases). The CDR3 is 13 residues long. Trimming took off 6 bases at V and 5 bases at J, with 13 bases between the two ends. Germline V gene lookup returns CDR1 ENHRY and CDR2 SYGVKD. This CDR3 is CAISRGKMETQYF. In nucleotides, the CDR3 is TGTGCCATCAGCAGAGGGAAAATGGAGACCCAGTACTTC.

This clone was seen a single time. V usage is TRBV5-1 and J usage is TRBJ2-1, with TRBD2 matching over 10 bases. J lost 2 bases, V lost 5 bases, and 4 bases had no gene match. The CDR3 runs 15 residues. The V gene's germline CDR1 is SGHRS and CDR2 YFSETQ. CDR3 amino acids: CASSRTSGPYNEQFF. Here the CDR3 DNA reads TGCGCCAGCAGTCGGACTAGCGGACCCTACAATGAGCAGTTCTTC.

This sequence joins TRBV12-3 or TRBV12-4 and TRBJ1-1; D might be TRBD1 (6 bases). The CDR3 has 13 amino acids. The V end lost 6 bases, the J end lost 5 bases, and 13 bases lay between the germline ends. The CDR3 sequence: CASRQGWTTEAFF. The DNA for the CDR3 is TGTGCCAGCAGACAGGGTTGGACAACTGAAGCTTTCTTT.